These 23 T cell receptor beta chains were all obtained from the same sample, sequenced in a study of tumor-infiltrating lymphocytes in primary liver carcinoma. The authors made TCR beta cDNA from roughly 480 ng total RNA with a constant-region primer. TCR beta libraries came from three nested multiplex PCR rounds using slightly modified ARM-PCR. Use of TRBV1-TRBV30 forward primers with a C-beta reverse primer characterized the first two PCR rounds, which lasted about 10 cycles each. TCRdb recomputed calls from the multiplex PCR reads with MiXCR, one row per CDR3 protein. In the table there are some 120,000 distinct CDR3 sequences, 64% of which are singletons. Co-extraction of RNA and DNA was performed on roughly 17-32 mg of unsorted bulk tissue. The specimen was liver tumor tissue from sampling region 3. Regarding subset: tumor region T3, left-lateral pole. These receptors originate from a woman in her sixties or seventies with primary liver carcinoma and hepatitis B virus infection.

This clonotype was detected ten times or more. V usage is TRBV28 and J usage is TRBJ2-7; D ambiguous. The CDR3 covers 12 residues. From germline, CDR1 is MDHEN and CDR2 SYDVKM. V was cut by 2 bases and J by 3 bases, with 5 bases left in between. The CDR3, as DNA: TGTGCCAGCAGTTTAGGGGTCTACGAGCAGTACTTC. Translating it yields CASSLGVYEQYF.

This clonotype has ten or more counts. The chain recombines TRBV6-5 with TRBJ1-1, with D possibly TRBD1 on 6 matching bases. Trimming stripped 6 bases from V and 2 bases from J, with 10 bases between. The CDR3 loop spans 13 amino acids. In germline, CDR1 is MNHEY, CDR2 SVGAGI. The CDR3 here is CASSRDINTEAFF. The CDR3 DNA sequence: TGTGCCAGCAGCCGGGACATCAACACTGAAGCTTTCTTT.

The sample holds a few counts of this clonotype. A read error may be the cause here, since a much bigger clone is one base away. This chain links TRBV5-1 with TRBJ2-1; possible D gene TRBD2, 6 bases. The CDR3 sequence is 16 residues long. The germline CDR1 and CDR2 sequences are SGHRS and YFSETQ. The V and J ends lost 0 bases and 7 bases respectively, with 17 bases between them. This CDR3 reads CASSLGGTNGGNEQFF. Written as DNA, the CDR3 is TGCGCCAGCAGCTTGGGCGGTACTAACGGGGGTAATGAGCAGTTCTTC.

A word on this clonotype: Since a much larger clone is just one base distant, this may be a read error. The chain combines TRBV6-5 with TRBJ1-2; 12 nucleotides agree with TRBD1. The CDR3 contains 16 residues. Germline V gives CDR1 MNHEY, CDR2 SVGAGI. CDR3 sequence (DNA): TGTGCCAGCACAACCCCCGCGGGACAGGGGGCGCGTGGCCACACCTTC. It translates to CASTTPAGQGARGHTF.

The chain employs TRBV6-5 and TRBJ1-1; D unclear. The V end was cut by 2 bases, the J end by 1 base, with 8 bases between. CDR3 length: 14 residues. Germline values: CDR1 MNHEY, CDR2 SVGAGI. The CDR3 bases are TGTGCCAGCAGTTACGGTGGGGAGAACACTGAAGCTTTCTTT. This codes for CASSYGGENTEAFF.

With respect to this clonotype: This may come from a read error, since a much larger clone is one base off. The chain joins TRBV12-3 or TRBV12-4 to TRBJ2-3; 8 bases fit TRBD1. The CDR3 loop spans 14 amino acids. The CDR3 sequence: CTSSLGGQVDTQYF. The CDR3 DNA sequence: TGTACCAGCAGTTTAGGGGGACAGGTAGATACGCAGTATTTT.

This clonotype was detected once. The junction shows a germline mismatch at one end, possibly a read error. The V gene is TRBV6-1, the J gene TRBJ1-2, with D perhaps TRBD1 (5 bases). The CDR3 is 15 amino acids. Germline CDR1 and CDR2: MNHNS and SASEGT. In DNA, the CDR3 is TGTGCCAGCAGTGAAATTTCACAGGATCCTTATGGTTACACCTTC. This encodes CASSEISQDPYGYTF.

CDR3 loop: CASSFLDDGVGEQYF. The CDR3 DNA follows: TGCGCCAGCAGCTTCCTGGACGACGGGGTTGGCGAGCAGTACTTC. The rearrangement uses TRBV5-1 and TRBJ2-7; tentative D call: TRBD2 (5 bases). V was pared by 2 bases and J by 6 bases, with 18 bases between. The CDR3 has 15 residues. From germline, CDR1 is SGHRS and CDR2 YFSETQ.

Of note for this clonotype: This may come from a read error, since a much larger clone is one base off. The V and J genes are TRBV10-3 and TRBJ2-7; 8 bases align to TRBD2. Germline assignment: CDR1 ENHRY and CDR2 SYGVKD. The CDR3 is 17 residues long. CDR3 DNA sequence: TGTGACATCAGTGAATGGCTAGCGGGCAACTCCCAGGGTGAGCAGTACTTC. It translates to CDISEWLAGNSQGEQYF.

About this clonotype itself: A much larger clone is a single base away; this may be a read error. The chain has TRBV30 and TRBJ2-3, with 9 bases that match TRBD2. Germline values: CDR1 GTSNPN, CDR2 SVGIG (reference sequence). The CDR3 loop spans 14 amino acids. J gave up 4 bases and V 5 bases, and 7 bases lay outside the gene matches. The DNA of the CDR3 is TGTGCCTGGGAAAGCGGGAGGTCGGCAGATACGCAGTATTTT. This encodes CAWESGRSADTQYF.

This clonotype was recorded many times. DNA for the CDR3: TGCAGCGTTGTATACGCCCCGCCACAGGGGGAATCTTTCTTT. Its protein product is CSVVYAPPQGESFF. The genes are TRBV29-1 and TRBJ1-1, with TRBD1 identical over 8 bases. Germline CDR1 SQVTM, CDR2 ANQGSEA. Trimming at V came to 4 bases and at J to 12 bases, leaving 16 bases not matched to a gene. The CDR3 has 14 residues.

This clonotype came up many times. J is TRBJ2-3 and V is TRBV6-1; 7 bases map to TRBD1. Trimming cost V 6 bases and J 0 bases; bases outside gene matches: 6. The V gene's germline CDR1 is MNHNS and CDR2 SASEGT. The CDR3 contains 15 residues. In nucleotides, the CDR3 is TGTGCCAGCAGAAGAACGGGACAGAGCACAGATACGCAGTATTTT. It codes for CASRRTGQSTDTQYF.

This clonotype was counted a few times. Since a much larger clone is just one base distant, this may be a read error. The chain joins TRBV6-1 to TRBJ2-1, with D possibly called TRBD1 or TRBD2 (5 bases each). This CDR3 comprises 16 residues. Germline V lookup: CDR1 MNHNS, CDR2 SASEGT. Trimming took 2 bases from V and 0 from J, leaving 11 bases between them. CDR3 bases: TGTGCCAGCAGTGAATGTCCCGGGACCTCCTACAATGAGCAGTTCTTC. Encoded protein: CASSECPGTSYNEQFF.

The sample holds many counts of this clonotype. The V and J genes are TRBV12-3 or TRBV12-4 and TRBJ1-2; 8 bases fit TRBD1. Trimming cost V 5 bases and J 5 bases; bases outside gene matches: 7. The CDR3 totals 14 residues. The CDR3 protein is CASSGTQGAYGYTF. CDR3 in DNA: TGTGCCAGCAGTGGGACGCAGGGGGCGTATGGCTACACCTTC.

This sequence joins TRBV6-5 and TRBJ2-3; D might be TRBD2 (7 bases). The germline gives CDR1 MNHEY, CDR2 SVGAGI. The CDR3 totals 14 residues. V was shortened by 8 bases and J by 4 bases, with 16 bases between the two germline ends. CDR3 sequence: CASEGGGRADTQYF. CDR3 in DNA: TGTGCCAGCGAGGGAGGGGGGCGCGCAGATACGCAGTATTTT.

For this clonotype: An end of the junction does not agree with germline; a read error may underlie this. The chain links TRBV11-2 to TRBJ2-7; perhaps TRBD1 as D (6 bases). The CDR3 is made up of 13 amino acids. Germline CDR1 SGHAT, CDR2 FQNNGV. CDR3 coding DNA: TGTGCCGGCAGCTTGCACAGGGTCTACGAGCAGCACTTC. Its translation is CAGSLHRVYEQHF. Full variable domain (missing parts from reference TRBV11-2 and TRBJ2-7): EAGVAQSPRYKIIEKRQSVAFWCNPISGHATLYWYQQILGQGPKLLIQFQNNGVVDDSQLPKDRFSAERLKGVDSTLKIQPAKLEDSAVYLCAGSLHRVYEQHFGPGTRLTVT.

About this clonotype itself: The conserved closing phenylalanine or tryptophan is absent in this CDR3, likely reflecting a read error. The CDR3 sequence is CASSLESKGTQYL. For the CDR3, the DNA is TGTGCCAGTAGCCTAGAATCCAAGGGGACCCAGTACCTC. The rearrangement joins TRBV11-2 to TRBJ2-5; D gene uncertain. In germline, CDR1 is SGHAT, CDR2 FQNNGV. The CDR3 is made up of 13 amino acids. The V end was cut by 9 bases, the J end by 7 bases, with 18 bases between.

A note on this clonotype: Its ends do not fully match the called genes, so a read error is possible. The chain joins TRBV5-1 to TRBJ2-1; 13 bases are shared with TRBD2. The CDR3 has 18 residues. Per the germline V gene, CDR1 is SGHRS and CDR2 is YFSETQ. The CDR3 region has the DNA TGCGCCAGTAGCTTGATTGGACTAGCGGGAGTAGGGAGCAATGAGCAGTTCTTC. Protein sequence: CASSLIGLAGVGSNEQFF.

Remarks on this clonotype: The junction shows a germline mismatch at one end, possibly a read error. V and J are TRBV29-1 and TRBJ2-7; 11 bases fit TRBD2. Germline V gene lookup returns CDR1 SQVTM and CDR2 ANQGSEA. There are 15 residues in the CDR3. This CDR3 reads CSVVVLGLAAYELYF. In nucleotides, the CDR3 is TGCAGTGTTGTTGTCTTGGGACTAGCGGCCTACGAGCTGTACTTC.

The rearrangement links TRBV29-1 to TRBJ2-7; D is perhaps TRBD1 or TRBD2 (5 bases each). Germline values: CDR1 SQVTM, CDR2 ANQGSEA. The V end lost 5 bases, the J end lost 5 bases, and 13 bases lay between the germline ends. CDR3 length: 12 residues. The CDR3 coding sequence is TGCAGCGTTTGGGGGACCCCCCACGAGCAGTACTTC. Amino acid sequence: CSVWGTPHEQYF.

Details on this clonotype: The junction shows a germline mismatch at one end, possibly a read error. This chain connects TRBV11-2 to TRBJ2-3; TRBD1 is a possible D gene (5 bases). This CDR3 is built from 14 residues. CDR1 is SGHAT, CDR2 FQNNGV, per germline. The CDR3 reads CANSKGLATDTQYF. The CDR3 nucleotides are TGTGCCAACAGCAAGGGGCTTGCCACAGATACGCAGTATTTT.

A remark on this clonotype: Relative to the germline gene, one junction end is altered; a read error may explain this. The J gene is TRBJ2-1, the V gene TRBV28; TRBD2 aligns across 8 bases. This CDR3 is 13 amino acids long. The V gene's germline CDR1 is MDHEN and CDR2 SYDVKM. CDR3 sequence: CASRTTREGEQLF. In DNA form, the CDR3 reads TGTGCCAGTAGGACTACCCGGGAGGGGGAGCAGCTCTTC.

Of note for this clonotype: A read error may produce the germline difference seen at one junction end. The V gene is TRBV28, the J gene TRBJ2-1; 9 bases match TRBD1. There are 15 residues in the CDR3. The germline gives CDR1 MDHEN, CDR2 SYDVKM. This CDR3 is CASSRNRGRYYELFF. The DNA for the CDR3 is TGTGCCAGCAGTCGCAACAGGGGGCGGTACTATGAGCTGTTCTTC.